Below are 25 T cell receptor beta chains sequenced from a single sample in a study of PD-L1 blockade in urothelial cancer. Clones were sequenced by immunoSEQ multiplex PCR, and TCRdb holds only the in-frame ones, with some missing. The data contain about 74,000 clones, under 90% of them singletons. The source was PBMCs, collected around atezolizumab (anti-PD-L1) treatment. All receptors come from a man aged 70-80 years with urothelial cancer.

This chain's CDR3 is CASSILPTGGSGEQYF. CDR3 nucleotide sequence: TGTGCCAGTAGTATATTGCCGACCGGCGGGAGCGGCGAGCAGTACTTC. J is TRBJ2-7 and V is TRBV19, with 7 bases that match TRBD2. V lost 2 bases to trimming and J lost 6 bases; unmatched junction nucleotides: 13. The CDR3 is made up of 16 amino acids. Germline lookup yields CDR1 LNHDA and CDR2 SQIVND (reference sequence).

This clone has just a few counts. This chain links TRBV4-1 with TRBJ2-5; a weak D match, TRBD1 (6 bases). V gave up 4 bases and J gave up 2 bases, with 14 bases separating them. This CDR3 is built from 15 residues. Germline V gives CDR1 MGHRA, CDR2 YSYEKL. The CDR3 sequence: CASSPRDIEQETQYF. CDR3 coding DNA: TGCGCCAGCAGCCCCCGGGACATCGAACAAGAGACCCAGTACTTC.

This chain links TRBV6-1 with TRBJ2-1; 7 bases are a match to TRBD2. This CDR3 has 14 amino acids. The germline gives CDR1 MNHNS, CDR2 SASEGT. V was clipped by 3 bases and J by 7 bases; unmatched bases: 6. In DNA, the CDR3 is TGTGCCAGCAGTGATCGGCTAGCGGTGAATGAGCAGTTCTTC. Translated, it gives CASSDRLAVNEQFF.

The chain combines TRBV21-1 with TRBJ2-7; TRBD2, the table's D call, was not compared with the DNA. TRBV21-1 is reported as a pseudogene. The length of the CDR3 is 13 residues. The CDR3 DNA reads TGTGCCGGGGGAGGGTTGGAGCCCTACGAGCAGTACTTC. Amino acid sequence: CAGGGLEPYEQYF.

The chain has TRBV7-8 and TRBJ2-1; 8 bases line up with TRBD1. This CDR3 contains 15 residues. The V gene end was trimmed by 2 bases and the J gene end by 2 bases; junction bases not matched to a gene: 2. The germline V gene has CDR1 SGHVS and CDR2 FQNEAQ. For the CDR3, the DNA is TGTGCCAGCAGCTTAAAGGACAGGGCCTACAATGAGCAGTTCTTC. Its protein product is CASSLKDRAYNEQFF.

The V call is TRBV27, the J call TRBJ2-1, with D perhaps TRBD2 (5 bases). This CDR3 is built from 13 residues. V was shortened by 4 bases and J by 3 bases, with 7 bases between the two germline ends. Germline lookup yields CDR1 MNHEY and CDR2 SMNVEV (reference sequence). CDR3 sequence reads: CASSYGNYNEQFF. CDR3 coding DNA: TGTGCCAGCAGTTACGGGAACTACAATGAGCAGTTCTTC.

This chain connects TRBV7-9 to TRBJ2-7; D is uncertain. Trimming removed 1 base from V and 0 bases from J, with 10 bases in between. The CDR3 has 15 residues. Germline-derived CDR1 and CDR2 are SEHNR and FQNEAQ (reference sequence). The CDR3 nucleotides read TGTGCCAGCAGCTTAGGTAGGAGCAGCTCCTACGAGCAGTACTTC. It translates to CASSLGRSSSYEQYF.

This chain joins TRBV4-1 and TRBJ1-1; a possible D gene is TRBD1 (5 bases). The CDR3 has 15 residues. Per germline, CDR1 MGHRA and CDR2 YSYEKL. Trimming left V 3 bases short and J 1 base short, with 12 bases between. The CDR3 DNA reads as TGCGCCAGCAGCCAGACGGACATACAGAACACTGAAGCTTTCTTT. It yields the protein CASSQTDIQNTEAFF.

The rearrangement links TRBV7-8 to TRBJ1-2; D is perhaps TRBD1 (5 bases). This CDR3 is built from 15 residues. Germline V CDR1 and CDR2: SGHVS, FQNEAQ. The V end was cut by 3 bases, the J end by 4 bases, with 15 bases between. The CDR3, as DNA: TGTGCCAGCAGCTTGAACCGACAGCTAATCTATGGCTACACCTTC. It encodes CASSLNRQLIYGYTF.

This clone was seen only once. The chain recombines TRBV18 with TRBJ2-2; 9 bases agree with TRBD2. Germline CDR1 KGHSH, CDR2 LQKENI. The ends lost 0 bases at V and 4 bases at J; junction bases unmatched: 6. The CDR3 extends over 17 amino acids. Here the CDR3 DNA reads TGTGCCAGCTCACCACCGGGTAGCGGGAGTGCCACCGGGGAGCTGTTTTTT. It is translated as CASSPPGSGSATGELFF.

The chain links TRBV28 to TRBJ1-5, with D perhaps matching TRBD1 (6 bases). This CDR3 comprises 14 residues. The V gene lost 6 bases and the J gene lost 3 bases, with 12 bases spanning the gap. The V gene's germline CDR1 is MDHEN and CDR2 SYDVKM. The CDR3 nucleotides are TGTGCCAGCAGATTCAGGGGCTTCAATCAGCCCCAGCATTTT. Protein sequence: CASRFRGFNQPQHF.

Note on this clone: The sample carries other DNA sequences with the same CDR3. This sequence joins TRBV6-1 and TRBJ1-5; D remains unclear. The CDR3 spans 16 residues. Trimming removed 2 bases at V and 1 base at J, with 12 bases between. CDR1 and CDR2 (germline): MNHNS, SASEGT. In nucleotides, the CDR3 is TGTGCCAGCAGTGAACGGGTGCGAGGGAGCAATCAGCCCCAGCATTTT. Protein: CASSERVRGSNQPQHF.

A single count supports this clone. This rearrangement joins TRBV28 to TRBJ2-1; D remains unclear. Germline V gene sequence: CDR1 MDHEN, CDR2 SYDVKM. This CDR3 region has 14 residues. The germline V and J ends were trimmed by 1 base and 7 bases, with 11 bases remaining between them. The CDR3 nucleotides read TGTGCCAGCAGTTTATTGGGCCTGGTTAATGAGCAGTTCTTC. It encodes CASSLLGLVNEQFF.

This clone appeared a few times. The rearrangement uses TRBV19 and TRBJ2-7, with 9 bases aligning to TRBD1. The CDR3 has 15 residues. V dropped 3 bases and J dropped 3; count of bases not matched to a gene: 6. Germline V gene lookup returns CDR1 LNHDA and CDR2 SQIVND (reference sequence). CDR3 DNA sequence: TGTGCCAGTAGTATGGGACAGGGAACTCACTACGAGCAGTACTTC. The encoded protein is CASSMGQGTHYEQYF.

V usage is TRBV5-1 and J usage is TRBJ1-1, with D perhaps TRBD1 (5 bases). Trimming stripped 3 bases from V and 7 bases from J, with 16 bases between. This CDR3 has 14 amino acids. The germline CDR1 and CDR2 sequences are SGHRS and YFSETQ. CDR3 amino acids: CASSWEEVRGEAFF. As DNA, the CDR3 is TGCGCCAGCAGCTGGGAGGAGGTAAGGGGTGAAGCTTTCTTT.

J is TRBJ2-3 and V is TRBV7-9; D unclear. Germline V gene data show CDR1 as SEHNR and CDR2 as FQNEAQ (reference sequence). The CDR3 is 14 amino acids. V lost 5 bases and J lost 6, with 15 bases in between. CDR3 in DNA: TGTGCCAGCAGCCCTATTGGCAGGTCGGATACGCAGTATTTT. Translating it yields CASSPIGRSDTQYF.

The chain has TRBV28 and TRBJ1-4; D is perhaps TRBD1 (5 bases). Trimming removed 3 bases at V and 7 bases at J, with 18 bases between. The CDR3 runs to 16 residues. The germline V gene encodes CDR1 MDHEN and CDR2 SYDVKM. The CDR3 DNA reads TGTGCCAGCAGTTTGGGGGGGACGGGGGTGAGTGAAAAACTGTTTTTT. This sequence encodes CASSLGGTGVSEKLFF.

As DNA, the CDR3 is TGCAGCGTTCGCCCCGGGGGGAGCTCTGGAAACACCATATATTTT. This codes for CSVRPGGSSGNTIYF. The chain joins TRBV29-1 to TRBJ1-3, with a tentative D call TRBD1 (5 bases). V was trimmed by 5 bases and J by 0 bases, leaving 14 bases between them. Germline V lookup: CDR1 SQVTM, CDR2 ANQGSEA. This CDR3 has 15 residues. Using reference TRBV29-1 and TRBJ1-3 for the parts outside the CDR3, the full variable domain is SAVISQKPSRDICQRGTSLTIQCQVDSQVTMMFWYRQQPGQSLTLIATANQGSEATYESGFVIDKFPISRPNLTFSTLTVSNMSPEDSSIYLCSVRPGGSSGNTIYFGEGSWLTVV.

This chain uses TRBV5-4 with TRBJ1-1; possibly TRBD1 for D (6 bases). V was trimmed by 0 bases and J by 6 bases, leaving 9 bases between them. This CDR3 is 13 amino acids long. CDR1 and CDR2 from the germline V gene are SGHNT and YYREEE (reference sequence). The DNA for the CDR3 is TGTGCCAGCAGCTTGGCCAGGGGCTCTGAAGCTTTCTTT. Its translation is CASSLARGSEAFF.

This clone was found a few times. This rearrangement joins TRBV6-1 to TRBJ2-3; TRBD2 might be the D (5 bases). The germline CDR1 and CDR2 sequences are MNHNS and SASEGT. This CDR3 spans 12 amino acids. V gave up 5 bases and J gave up 6 bases, with 9 bases separating them. CDR3 in amino acids: CASSMTGDTQYF. CDR3 nucleotide sequence: TGTGCCAGCAGTATGACGGGGGATACGCAGTATTTT.

This clone appeared a single time. The V and J genes are TRBV19 and TRBJ2-3; 7 bases agree with TRBD1. CDR1 is LNHDA, CDR2 SQIVND, per germline (reference sequence). Trimming cost V 6 bases and J 0 bases; bases outside gene matches: 6. The CDR3 extends over 15 amino acids. Here the CDR3 DNA reads TGTGCCAGTAGGGACAGGCGTACTAGCACAGATACGCAGTATTTT. It yields the protein CASRDRRTSTDTQYF.

The chain carries TRBV28 and TRBJ1-1; tentatively, D is TRBD1 (6 bases). CDR1 and CDR2 (germline): MDHEN, SYDVKM. Trimming pared 4 bases from V and 1 base from J, leaving 10 bases between. This CDR3 contains 14 residues. The CDR3 loop reads CASSSNRENTEAFF. CDR3 DNA sequence: TGTGCCAGCAGTTCAAACAGGGAGAACACTGAAGCTTTCTTT. Complete variable domain (other parts from reference TRBV28 and TRBJ1-1): DVKVTQSSRYLVKRTGEKVFLECVQDMDHENMFWYRQDPGLGLRLIYFSYDVKMKEKGDIPEGYSVSREKKERFSLILESASTNQTSMYLCASSSNRENTEAFFGQGTRLTVV.

This sequence joins TRBV27 and TRBJ1-1; D ambiguous. The germline CDR1 and CDR2 sequences are MNHEY and SMNVEV (reference sequence). The V end lost 2 bases, the J end lost 5 bases, and 9 bases lay between the germline ends. The CDR3 totals 13 residues. Here the CDR3 reads CASSLAGRTEAFF. CDR3 DNA sequence: TGTGCCAGCAGTTTAGCGGGTCGGACTGAAGCTTTCTTT.

V usage is TRBV29-1 and J usage is TRBJ1-2, with a possible D match to TRBD1 (5 bases). Germline V gene sequence: CDR1 SQVTM, CDR2 ANQGSEA. The CDR3 is 12 residues long. The ends were cut back, 7 bases at V and 3 bases at J, with 12 bases in the middle. The DNA for the CDR3 is TGCAGCGCTAGGGGTTCTGACTATGGCTACACCTTC. This codes for CSARGSDYGYTF.

The chain has TRBV16 and TRBJ1-2; D possibly corresponds to TRBD1 (6 bases). The CDR3 consists of 14 residues. The ends were cut back, 2 bases at V and 4 bases at J, with 11 bases in the middle. From germline, CDR1 is KGHSY and CDR2 FQNENV. The CDR3 bases are TGTGCCAGCAGCCAACTTGGGGACATCTATGGCTACACCTTC. Its translation: CASSQLGDIYGYTF. The whole variable domain, filled in from reference TRBV16 and TRBJ1-2, reads GEEVAQTPKHLVRGEGQKAKLYCAPIKGHSYVFWYQQVLKNEFKFLISFQNENVFDETGMPKERFSAKCLPNSPCSLEIQATKLEDSAVYFCASSQLGDIYGYTFGSGTRLTVV.